Each of the 21 T cell receptor beta chains below was sequenced from the same sample in a study of post-analysis software for immune sequencing data. Study results and caveats: When patients were compared with controls, roughly five TRBV segments were more frequent, TRBV5-6, TRBV5-1 and TRBV20-1 among them.

No antigen has been assigned to these receptors. Unique molecular identifiers were carried by the TCR beta cDNA libraries. TCRdb passed the PCR reads through MiXCR, listing each CDR3 protein once. Of hundreds of thousands of distinct CDR3 sequences listed, 55% to 60% are singletons. The sequenced sample consisted of blood. The receptors were sampled from a girl aged 2-10 years with multiple sclerosis.

The CDR3 nucleotides are TGTGCCAGCAGTGAAGCTCGGGTAGGCGAGCAGTACTTC. Amino acid sequence: CASSEARVGEQYF. The chain links TRBV6-1 to TRBJ2-4; the D is unclear. Near its end, the DNA agrees better with TRBJ2-7, so the J call may be wrong. This CDR3 has 13 residues. Germline CDR1 is MNHNS and CDR2 is SASEGT.

V usage is TRBV10-3 and J usage is TRBJ2-1; 10 positions match TRBD2. The CDR3 runs 16 residues. Looked up from germline, CDR1 is ENHRY and CDR2 is SYGVKD. J gave up 3 bases and V 7 bases, and 9 bases lay outside the gene matches. CDR3 region: CAITATPSGGYNEQFF. The CDR3 DNA reads TGTGCCATCACCGCCACCCCTAGCGGGGGCTACAATGAGCAGTTCTTC.

The chain links TRBV7-2 to TRBJ2-5; no clear D gene. The V end lost 0 bases, the J end lost 0 bases, and 8 bases lay between the germline ends. This CDR3 spans 15 amino acids. Germline V lookup: CDR1 SGHTA, CDR2 FQGNSA. CDR3 bases: TGTGCCAGCAGCTTAGCTTCCAGGTACCAAGAGACCCAGTACTTC. Its protein is CASSLASRYQETQYF.

Only a few counts were recorded for this clonotype. The J gene is TRBJ1-1, the V gene TRBV29-1, with D maybe TRBD1 (5 bases). Deletions cut 4 bases from V and 6 bases from J, with 9 bases between. Germline V gives CDR1 SQVTM, CDR2 ANQGSEA. The CDR3 length is 11 residues. CDR3 sequence: CSVATESEAFF. The CDR3 region has the DNA TGCAGCGTTGCGACAGAATCTGAAGCTTTCTTT.

This sequence joins TRBV7-8 and TRBJ2-1; TRBD1 is a possible D gene (6 bases). This CDR3 has 14 amino acids. Germline CDR1 SGHVS, CDR2 FQNEAQ. Deletions cut 4 bases from V and 4 bases from J, with 11 bases between. The DNA for the CDR3 is TGTGCCAGCAGCTCCTACAGGGTTTACAATGAGCAGTTCTTC. Protein product: CASSSYRVYNEQFF. Based on the CDR3 plus reference TRBV7-8 and TRBJ2-1, the full variable domain is GAGVSQSPRYKVAKRGQDVALRCDPISGHVSLFWYQQALGQGPEFLTYFQNEAQLDKSGLPSDRFFAERPEGSVSTLKIQRTQQEDSAVYLCASSSYRVYNEQFFGPGTRLTVL.

The V gene is TRBV29-1, the J gene TRBJ2-5; 7 bases line up with TRBD1. In germline, CDR1 is SQVTM, CDR2 ANQGSEA. The V segment lost 6 bases and the J segment 4 bases; nucleotides outside the gene matches: 5. The CDR3 covers 12 residues. Written as DNA, the CDR3 is TGCAGCGTACCGGGACAGAGAGAGACCCAGTACTTC. Translated: CSVPGQRETQYF.

This chain joins TRBV5-1 and TRBJ2-3, with 9 positions matching TRBD2. J gave up 4 bases and V 0 bases, and 3 bases lay outside the gene matches. The CDR3 has 15 residues. From germline, CDR1 is SGHRS and CDR2 YFSETQ. In DNA form, the CDR3 reads TGCGCCAGCAGCTTGGGACTAGCGGATCCAGATACGCAGTATTTT. Translation: CASSLGLADPDTQYF. The full variable domain, with the rest looked up from reference TRBV5-1 and TRBJ2-3, is KAGVTQTPRYLIKTRGQQVTLSCSPISGHRSVSWYQQTPGQGLQFLFEYFSETQRNKGNFPGRFSGRQFSNSRSEMNVSTLELGDSALYLCASSLGLADPDTQYFGPGTRLTVL.

This clonotype was observed a single time. The chain carries TRBV14 and TRBJ2-7, with TRBD2 as a possible D gene (6 bases). The germline CDR1 and CDR2 sequences are SGHDN and FVKESK. Trimming removed 1 base from V and 4 bases from J, with 17 bases in between. The CDR3 runs to 16 residues. The DNA for the CDR3 is TGTGCCAGCAGCCAAGGGAGGCCGGGACTCAAATACGAGCAGTACTTC. This translates into CASSQGRPGLKYEQYF.

This chain connects TRBV7-8 to TRBJ1-2; D uncertain. V lost 1 base and J lost 1, with 10 bases in between. This CDR3 is 15 amino acids long. Germline V lookup: CDR1 SGHVS, CDR2 FQNEAQ. CDR3 in amino acids: CASSLEAGLNYGYTF. CDR3 bases: TGTGCCAGCAGCTTAGAGGCAGGACTTAACTATGGCTACACCTTC.

This clonotype turned up a few times. The J gene is TRBJ2-3, the V gene TRBV12-3 or TRBV12-4, with 7 bases matching TRBD1. The CDR3 is 15 residues long. J was trimmed by 5 bases and V by 7 bases; bases with no gene match: 12. The chain's CDR3 is CASTAEGGWGDTQYF. For the CDR3, the DNA is TGTGCCAGCACCGCCGAAGGGGGCTGGGGAGATACGCAGTATTTT.

The gene calls are TRBV29-1 and TRBJ2-3; 10 positions agree with TRBD1. Trimming removed 0 bases from V and 4 bases from J; junction bases left unmatched: 4. CDR1 and CDR2 from the germline V gene are SQVTM and ANQGSEA. The CDR3 spans 15 residues. The CDR3 is CSVEDRGQGPDTQYF. CDR3 sequence (DNA): TGCAGCGTTGAAGATAGGGGACAGGGGCCAGATACGCAGTATTTT.

The rearrangement uses TRBV4-1 and TRBJ2-7, with unresolved D. The CDR3 runs 14 residues. Trimming removed 4 bases from V and 2 bases from J, with 12 bases in between. Germline CDR1 is MGHRA and CDR2 is YSYEKL. The CDR3 DNA is TGCGCCAGCAGCCGATACCACGGGCCCTACGAGCAGTACTTC. It specifies CASSRYHGPYEQYF.

This chain joins TRBV10-3 and TRBJ2-7, with D maybe TRBD1 (5 bases). CDR1 and CDR2 from the germline V gene are ENHRY and SYGVKD. This CDR3 spans 13 amino acids. V was pared by 7 bases and J by 1 base, with 11 bases between. CDR3 DNA sequence: TGTGCCATCACATCAGGGTGGTCCTACGAGCAGTACTTC. Protein sequence: CAITSGWSYEQYF.

This clonotype was found a few times. The V gene is TRBV5-6, the J gene TRBJ2-5, with a weak D call TRBD1 (6 bases). V shed 5 bases and J shed 5 bases, with 16 bases lying between them. Germline CDR1 SGHDT, CDR2 YYEEEE. The CDR3 is 14 residues long. CDR3 coding DNA: TGTGCCAGCAGTCTCAGGGGAGAAGGGGAGACCCAGTACTTC. Protein sequence: CASSLRGEGETQYF.

This chain connects TRBV10-3 to TRBJ2-3, with TRBD1 matching over 7 bases. J lost 7 bases, V lost 0 bases, and 7 bases had no gene match. This CDR3 is built from 15 residues. Germline lookup yields CDR1 ENHRY and CDR2 SYGVKD. CDR3 in amino acids: CAISESGGQENTQYF. Here the CDR3 DNA reads TGTGCCATCAGTGAGTCAGGCGGACAGGAAAATACGCAGTATTTT.

With regard to this clonotype: Germline and junction disagree at one end, which may indicate a read error. This chain connects TRBV4-1 to TRBJ1-5; D remains ambiguous. The CDR3 loop spans 16 amino acids. Per germline, CDR1 MGHRA and CDR2 YSYEKL. The CDR3 is CASSQVKGMSNQPQHF. CDR3 coding DNA: TGCGCCAGCAGTCAAGTAAAGGGAATGAGCAATCAGCCCCAGCATTTT.

The rearrangement uses TRBV4-1 and TRBJ2-7, with unresolved D. Germline V gene data show CDR1 as MGHRA and CDR2 as YSYEKL. This CDR3 comprises 15 residues. V gave up 4 bases and J gave up 0 bases, with 13 bases separating them. Written as DNA, the CDR3 is TGCGCCAGCAGCCTAACGGACGCAAGCTCCTACGAGCAGTACTTC. Amino acids: CASSLTDASSYEQYF.

At least ten counts were recorded for this clonotype. The chain employs TRBV7-2 and TRBJ2-3, with D possibly matching TRBD2 (5 bases). Germline assignment: CDR1 SGHTA and CDR2 FQGNSA. The CDR3 has 13 residues. Trimming stripped 6 bases from V and 3 bases from J, with 10 bases between. The CDR3 sequence: CASSLEATDTQYF. In DNA, the CDR3 is TGTGCCAGCAGTTTGGAGGCGACAGATACGCAGTATTTT.

The chain couples TRBV25-1 to TRBJ1-1, with a tentative D call TRBD1 (6 bases). The ends were cut back, 3 bases at V and 2 bases at J, with 13 bases in the middle. The germline gives CDR1 MGHDK, CDR2 SYGVNS. The CDR3 spans 15 residues. The CDR3 nucleotides are TGTGCCAGCAGTGATCCATGGACAGCCAACACTGAAGCTTTCTTT. Protein sequence: CASSDPWTANTEAFF.

The chain carries TRBV10-3 and TRBJ1-1; D is uncertain. CDR1 and CDR2 from the germline V gene are ENHRY and SYGVKD. The CDR3 consists of 14 residues. Trimming pared 0 bases from V and 2 bases from J, leaving 7 bases between. CDR3 sequence: CAISESTLNTEAFF. CDR3 in DNA: TGTGCCATCAGTGAGTCGACCCTCAACACTGAAGCTTTCTTT.

The rearrangement uses TRBV6-2 or TRBV6-3 and TRBJ1-5; D might be TRBD1 (6 bases). Germline values: CDR1 MNHEY, CDR2 SVGEGT. Trimming pared 6 bases from V and 2 bases from J, leaving 14 bases between. The CDR3 sequence is 15 residues long. DNA of the CDR3: TGTGCCAGCAGCCAGACAGGAATCGGCAATCAGCCCCAGCATTTT. As protein: CASSQTGIGNQPQHF.